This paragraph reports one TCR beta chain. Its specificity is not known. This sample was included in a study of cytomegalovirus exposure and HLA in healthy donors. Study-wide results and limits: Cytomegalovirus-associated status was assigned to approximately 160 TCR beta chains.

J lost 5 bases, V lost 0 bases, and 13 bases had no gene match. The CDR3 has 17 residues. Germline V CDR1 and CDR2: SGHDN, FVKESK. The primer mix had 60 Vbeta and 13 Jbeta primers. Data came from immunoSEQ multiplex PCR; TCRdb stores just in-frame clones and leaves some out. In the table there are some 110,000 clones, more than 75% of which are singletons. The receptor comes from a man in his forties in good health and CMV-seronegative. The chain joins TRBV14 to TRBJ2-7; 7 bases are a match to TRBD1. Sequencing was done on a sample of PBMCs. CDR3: CASSQESKRQGLDEQYF. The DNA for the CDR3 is TGTGCCAGCAGCCAAGAATCGAAGAGACAGGGTCTTGACGAGCAGTACTTC.